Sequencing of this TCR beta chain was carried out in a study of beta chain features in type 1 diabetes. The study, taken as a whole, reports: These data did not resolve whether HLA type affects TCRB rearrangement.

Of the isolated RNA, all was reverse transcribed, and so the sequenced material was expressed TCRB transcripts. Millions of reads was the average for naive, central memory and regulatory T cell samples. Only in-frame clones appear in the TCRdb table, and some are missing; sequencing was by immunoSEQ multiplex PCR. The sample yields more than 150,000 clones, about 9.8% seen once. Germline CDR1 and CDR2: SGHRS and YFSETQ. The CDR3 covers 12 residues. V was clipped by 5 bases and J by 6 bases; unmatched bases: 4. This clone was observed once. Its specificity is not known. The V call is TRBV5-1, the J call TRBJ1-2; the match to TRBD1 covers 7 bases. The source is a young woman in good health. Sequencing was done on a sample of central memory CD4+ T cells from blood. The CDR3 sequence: CASSYTGDGYTF. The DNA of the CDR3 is TGCGCCAGCAGTTATACAGGGGATGGCTACACCTTC.